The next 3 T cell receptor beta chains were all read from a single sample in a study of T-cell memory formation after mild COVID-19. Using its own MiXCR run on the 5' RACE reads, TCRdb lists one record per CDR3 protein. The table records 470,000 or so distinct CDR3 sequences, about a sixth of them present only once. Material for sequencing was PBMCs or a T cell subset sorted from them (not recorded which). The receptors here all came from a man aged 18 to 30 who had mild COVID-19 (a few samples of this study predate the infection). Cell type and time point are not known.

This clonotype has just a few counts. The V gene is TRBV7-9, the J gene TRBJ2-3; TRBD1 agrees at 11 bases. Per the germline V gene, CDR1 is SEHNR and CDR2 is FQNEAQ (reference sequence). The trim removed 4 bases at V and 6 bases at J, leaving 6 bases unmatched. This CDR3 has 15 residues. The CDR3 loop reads CASSSGQGEGDTQYF. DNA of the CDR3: TGTGCCAGCAGCTCGGGACAGGGGGAAGGGGATACGCAGTATTTT.

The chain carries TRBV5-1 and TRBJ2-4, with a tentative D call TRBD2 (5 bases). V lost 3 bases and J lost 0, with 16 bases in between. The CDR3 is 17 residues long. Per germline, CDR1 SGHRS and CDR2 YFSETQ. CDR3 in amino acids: CASSSGSSPLAKNIQYF. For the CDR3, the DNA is TGCGCCAGCAGCTCGGGGTCCTCCCCACTAGCCAAAAACATTCAGTACTTC.

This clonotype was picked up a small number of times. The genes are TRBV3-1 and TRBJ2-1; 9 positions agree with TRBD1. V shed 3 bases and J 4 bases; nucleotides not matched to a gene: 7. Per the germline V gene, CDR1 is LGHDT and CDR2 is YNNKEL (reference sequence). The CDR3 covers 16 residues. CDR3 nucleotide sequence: TGTGCCAGCAGCCACCTGAGAGGACAGGGGTACAATGAGCAGTTCTTC. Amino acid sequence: CASSHLRGQGYNEQFF.